Sequencing of this TCR beta chain was carried out in a study of T cells in Graves' hyperthyroidism and ophthalmopathy. Turning to the study itself: Pretreatment peripheral blood was obtained at initial diagnosis.

The V and J ends lost 3 bases and 3 bases, in that order; junction bases with no gene match: 17. Germline CDR1 reads DFQATT; CDR2 reads SNEGSKA (reference sequence). This CDR3 contains 18 residues. Study results and limitations: In simple terms, a model built on 13 V-J features told ophthalmopathy apart from stable hyperthyroidism.

Comment on this clonotype: The target antigen is unknown.

Researchers amplified the TCR beta CDR3 regions from RNA transcripts. Researchers ran a first-round RT-PCR on the TCR CDR3 using the HTBI primer set. MiXCR, run by TCRdb on the multiplex PCR reads, gives a single entry per CDR3 protein. The repertoire consists of 450,000 to 650,000 distinct CDR3 sequences, with 17% occurring once and the leading ten covering 17%. Uncontrolled infection, other autoimmune disease, pregnancy or lactation excluded patients. Thyroid ultrasound and orbital computed tomography, with clinical symptoms and serum thyroxine and TRAb, informed diagnoses. The sequence came from a woman younger than 30 with Graves' ophthalmopathy. V is TRBV20-1 and J is TRBJ2-5; 9 nucleotides align to TRBD2. Sequenced sample: blood. CDR3 sequence reads: CSASFFGLAGILEETQYF. The DNA for the CDR3 is TGCAGTGCTAGCTTTTTCGGGCTAGCGGGGATTCTTGAAGAGACCCAGTACTTC.